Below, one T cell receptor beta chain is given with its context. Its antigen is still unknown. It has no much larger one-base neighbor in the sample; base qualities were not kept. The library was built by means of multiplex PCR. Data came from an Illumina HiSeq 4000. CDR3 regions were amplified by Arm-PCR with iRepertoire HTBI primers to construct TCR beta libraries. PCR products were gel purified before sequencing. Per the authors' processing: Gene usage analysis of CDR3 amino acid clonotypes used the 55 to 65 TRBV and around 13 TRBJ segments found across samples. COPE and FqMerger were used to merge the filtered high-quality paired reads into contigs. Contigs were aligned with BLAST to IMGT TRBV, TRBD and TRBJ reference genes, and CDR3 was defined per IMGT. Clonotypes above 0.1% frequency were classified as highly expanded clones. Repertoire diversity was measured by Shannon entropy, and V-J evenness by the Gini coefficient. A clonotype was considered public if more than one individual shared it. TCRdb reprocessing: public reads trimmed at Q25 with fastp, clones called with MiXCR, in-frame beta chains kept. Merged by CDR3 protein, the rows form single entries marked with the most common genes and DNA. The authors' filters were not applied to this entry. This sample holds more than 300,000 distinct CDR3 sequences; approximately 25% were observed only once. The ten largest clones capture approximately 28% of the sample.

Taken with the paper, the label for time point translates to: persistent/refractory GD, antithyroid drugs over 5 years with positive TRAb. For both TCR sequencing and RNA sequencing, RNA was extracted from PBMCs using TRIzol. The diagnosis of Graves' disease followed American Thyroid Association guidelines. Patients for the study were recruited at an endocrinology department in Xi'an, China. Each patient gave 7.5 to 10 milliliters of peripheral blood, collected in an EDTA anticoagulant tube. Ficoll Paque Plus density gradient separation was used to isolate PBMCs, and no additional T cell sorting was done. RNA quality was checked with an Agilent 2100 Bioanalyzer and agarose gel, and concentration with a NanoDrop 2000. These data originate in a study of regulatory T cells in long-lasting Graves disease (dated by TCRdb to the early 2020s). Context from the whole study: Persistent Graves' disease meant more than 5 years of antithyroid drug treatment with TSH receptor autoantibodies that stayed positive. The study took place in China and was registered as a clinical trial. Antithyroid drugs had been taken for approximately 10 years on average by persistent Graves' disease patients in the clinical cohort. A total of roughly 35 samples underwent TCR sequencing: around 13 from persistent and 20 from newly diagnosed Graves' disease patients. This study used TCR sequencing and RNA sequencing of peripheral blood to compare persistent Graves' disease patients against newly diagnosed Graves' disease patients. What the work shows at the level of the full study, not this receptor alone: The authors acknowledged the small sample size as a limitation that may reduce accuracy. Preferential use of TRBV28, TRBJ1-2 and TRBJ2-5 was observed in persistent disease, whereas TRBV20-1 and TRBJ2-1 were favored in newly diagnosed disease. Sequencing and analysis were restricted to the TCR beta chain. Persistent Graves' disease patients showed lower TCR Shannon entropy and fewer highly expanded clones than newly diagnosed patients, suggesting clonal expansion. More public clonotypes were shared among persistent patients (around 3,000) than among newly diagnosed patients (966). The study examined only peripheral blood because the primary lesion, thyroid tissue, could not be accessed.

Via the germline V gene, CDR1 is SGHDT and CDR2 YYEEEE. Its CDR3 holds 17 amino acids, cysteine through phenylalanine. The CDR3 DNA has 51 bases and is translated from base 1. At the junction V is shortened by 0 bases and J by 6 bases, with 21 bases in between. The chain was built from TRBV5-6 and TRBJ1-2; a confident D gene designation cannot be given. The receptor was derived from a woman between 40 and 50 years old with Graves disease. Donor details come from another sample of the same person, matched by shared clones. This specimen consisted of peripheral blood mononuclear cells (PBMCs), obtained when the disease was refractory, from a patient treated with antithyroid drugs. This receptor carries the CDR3 CASSLEMALPLPDGYTF. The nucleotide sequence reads TGTGCCAGCAGCTTGGAGATGGCTCTCCCTTTGCCGGATGGCTACACCTTC.